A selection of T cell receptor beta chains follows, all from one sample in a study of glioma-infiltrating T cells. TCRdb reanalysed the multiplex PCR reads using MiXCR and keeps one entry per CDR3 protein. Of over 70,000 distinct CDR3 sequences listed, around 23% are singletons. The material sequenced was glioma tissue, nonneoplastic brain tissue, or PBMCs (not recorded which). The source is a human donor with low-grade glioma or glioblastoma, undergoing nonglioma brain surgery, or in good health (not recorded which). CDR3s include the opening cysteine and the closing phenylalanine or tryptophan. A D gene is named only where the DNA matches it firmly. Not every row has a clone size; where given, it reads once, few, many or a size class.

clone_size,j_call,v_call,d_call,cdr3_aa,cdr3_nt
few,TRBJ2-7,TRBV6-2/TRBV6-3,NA,CASSYSLSGNEQYF,TGTGCCAGCAGTTACTCGTTATCTGGAAACGAGCAGTACTTC
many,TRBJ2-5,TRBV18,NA,CASSPFQGQETQYF,TGTGCCAGCTCACCCTTCCAGGGGCAAGAGACCCAGTACTTC
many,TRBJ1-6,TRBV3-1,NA,CASSQTGSINSPLHF,TGTGCCAGCAGCCAAACAGGGAGTATAAATTCACCCCTCCACTTT
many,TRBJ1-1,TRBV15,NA,CATSKQGNTEAFF,TGTGCCACCAGCAAACAGGGGAACACTGAAGCTTTCTTT
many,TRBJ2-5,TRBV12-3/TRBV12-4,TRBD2,CASSLWEGIGETQYF,TGTGCCAGCAGTTTGTGGGAGGGCATCGGAGAGACCCAGTACTTC
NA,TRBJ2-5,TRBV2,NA,CASSEAGGLGAQYF,TGTGCCAGCAGTGAAGCAGGCGGATTGGGGGCCCAGTACTTC
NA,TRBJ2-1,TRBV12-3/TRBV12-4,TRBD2,CASSLHTLAGGSEQFF,TGTGCCAGCAGTTTACACACCCTAGCGGGGGGCTCCGAGCAGTTCTTC
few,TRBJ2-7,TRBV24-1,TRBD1,CATSDNTGGKLYEQYF,TGTGCCACCAGTGACAATACAGGGGGGAAACTTTACGAGCAGTACTTC
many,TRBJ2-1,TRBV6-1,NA,CASSGRGNEQFF,TGTGCCAGCAGCGGTAGGGGGAATGAGCAGTTCTTC
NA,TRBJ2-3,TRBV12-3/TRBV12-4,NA,CASTHGGRIEQYF,TGTGCCAGCACCCACGGGGGGCGGATAGAACAGTATTTT
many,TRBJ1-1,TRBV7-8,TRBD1,CASSSTRTGGKAEAFF,TGTGCCAGCAGTAGCACGCGGACAGGGGGAAAAGCTGAAGCTTTCTTT
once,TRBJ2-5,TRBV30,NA,CACKETQYF,TGTGCCTGTAAAGAGACCCAGTACTTC
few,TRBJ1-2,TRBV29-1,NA,CSVEDLNGARGYTF,TGCAGCGTTGAAGATCTTAACGGGGCCAGGGGCTACACCTTC
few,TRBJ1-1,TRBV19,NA,CASSIRGRDKTEAFF,TGTGCCAGTAGTATAAGGGGTCGGGATAAGACTGAAGCTTTCTTT
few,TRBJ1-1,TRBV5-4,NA,CASSSGGGGRFTEAFF,TGTGCCAGCAGCTCCGGAGGGGGGGGGCGCTTCACTGAAGCTTTCTTT
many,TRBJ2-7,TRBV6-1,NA,CASREDGTYEQYF,TGTGCCAGCAGAGAGGACGGCACCTACGAGCAGTACTTC
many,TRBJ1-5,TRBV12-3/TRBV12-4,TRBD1,CASSLKGQGNQPQHF,TGTGCCAGCAGTCTTAAGGGACAGGGGAATCAGCCCCAGCATTTT
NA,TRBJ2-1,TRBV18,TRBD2,CASSPTSGRVNEQFF,TGTGCCAGCTCACCAACTAGCGGGAGGGTCAATGAGCAGTTCTTC
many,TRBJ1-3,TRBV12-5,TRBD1,CASGLGQGSENTIYF,TGTGCTAGTGGTTTGGGACAGGGATCGGAAAACACCATATATTTT
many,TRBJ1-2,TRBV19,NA,CASSPAGQAYGYTF,TGTGCCAGCAGTCCCGCGGGACAAGCCTATGGCTACACCTTC
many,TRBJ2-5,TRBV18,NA,CASSPRDLKGETQYF,TGTGCCAGCTCACCACGTGACCTTAAAGGGGAGACCCAGTACTTC
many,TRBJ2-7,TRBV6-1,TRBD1,CASSYGTGKLYEQYF,TGTGCCAGCAGTTACGGGACAGGGAAACTTTACGAGCAGTACTTC
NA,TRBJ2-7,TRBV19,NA,CASSIDEESRLYF,TGTGCCAGTAGTATAGATGAGGAATCGCGGCTATACTTC
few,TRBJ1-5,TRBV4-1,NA,CASSQTGSNQPQHF,TGCGCCAGCAGCCAGACAGGTAGCAATCAGCCCCAGCATTTT
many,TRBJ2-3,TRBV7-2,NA,CASSLTRSSTDTQYF,TGTGCCAGCAGCTTAACCCGAAGTAGCACAGATACGCAGTATTTT
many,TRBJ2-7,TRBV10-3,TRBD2,CAISPTSGISYEQYF,TGTGCCATCAGTCCTACTAGCGGGATCTCCTACGAGCAGTACTTC
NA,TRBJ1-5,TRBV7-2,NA,CVSSMYNQPQHF,TGTGTCAGCAGCATGTACAATCAGCCGCAGCATTTT
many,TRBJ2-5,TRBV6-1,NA,CASSYTGRRETQYF,TGTGCCAGCAGCTATACAGGGAGACGAGAGACCCAGTACTTC
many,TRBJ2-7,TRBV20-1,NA,CSANIAALGEQYF,TGCAGTGCCAACATAGCGGCCCTTGGCGAGCAGTACTTC
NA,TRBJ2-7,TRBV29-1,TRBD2,CSVPGTSGGNEQYF,TGCAGCGTCCCCGGGACTAGCGGGGGAAACGAGCAGTACTTC
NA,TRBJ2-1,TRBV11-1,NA,CASSNGPNSYNEQFF,TGTGCCAGCAGCAACGGGCCAAACTCCTACAATGAGCAGTTCTTC
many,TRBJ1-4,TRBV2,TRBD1,CASSYGTVNEKLFF,TGTGCCAGCAGTTACGGGACAGTTAATGAAAAACTGTTTTTT
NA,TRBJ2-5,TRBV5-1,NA,CASSLGQLQETQYF,TGCGCCAGCAGCTTGGGGCAGCTCCAAGAGACCCAGTACTTC
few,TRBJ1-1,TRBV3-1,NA,CASSQGGGRTEAFF,TGTGCCAGCAGCCAAGGAGGCGGCCGTACTGAAGCTTTCTTT
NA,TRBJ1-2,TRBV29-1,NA,CSVVADPRGFYGYTF,TGCAGCGTTGTGGCCGACCCCAGGGGATTCTATGGCTACACCTTC
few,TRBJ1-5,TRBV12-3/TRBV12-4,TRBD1,CASSRTGTGVNQPQHF,TGTGCCAGCAGCCGGACCGGGACAGGGGTCAATCAGCCCCAGCATTTT
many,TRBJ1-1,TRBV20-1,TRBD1,CSAREATGANTEAFF,TGCAGTGCTAGAGAGGCGACAGGGGCGAACACTGAAGCTTTCTTT
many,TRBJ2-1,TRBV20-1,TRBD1,CSAREQDRVRGEQFF,TGCAGTGCTAGAGAACAGGACAGGGTAAGAGGTGAGCAGTTCTTC
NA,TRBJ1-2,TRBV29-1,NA,CSVGAVGSVRGYTF,TGCAGCGTTGGGGCCGTGGGCAGCGTGAGGGGCTACACCTTC
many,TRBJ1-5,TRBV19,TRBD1,CASSKKQGGQPQHF,TGTGCCAGTAGTAAAAAACAGGGGGGTCAGCCCCAGCATTTT
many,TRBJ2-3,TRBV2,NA,CASSERSTDTQYF,TGTGCCAGCAGTGAAAGAAGCACAGATACGCAGTATTTT
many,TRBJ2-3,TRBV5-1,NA,CASSLTWSTDTQYF,TGCGCCAGCAGCCTTACATGGAGCACAGATACGCAGTATTTT
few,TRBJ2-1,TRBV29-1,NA,CSARGRSAGTTVYNEQFF,TGCAGCGCCCGGGGGCGCTCAGCCGGGACCACTGTCTACAATGAGCAGTTCTTC
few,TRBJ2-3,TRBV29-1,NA,CSVSGEVYTQYF,TGCAGCGTATCGGGAGAGGTATATACGCAGTATTTT
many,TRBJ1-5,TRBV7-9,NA,CASSLARAGTYSNQPQHF,TGTGCCAGCAGCTTAGCGCGGGCAGGAACCTATAGCAATCAGCCCCAGCATTTT
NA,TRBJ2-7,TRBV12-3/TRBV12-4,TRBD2,CASSTSGTVFEQYF,TGTGCCAGCAGTACTAGCGGGACCGTATTCGAGCAGTACTTC
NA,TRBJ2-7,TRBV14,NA,CASRQGQGPYEQYF,TGTGCCAGCAGACAAGGTCAGGGGCCCTACGAGCAGTACTTC
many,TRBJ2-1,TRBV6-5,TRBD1,CASSYSGQAYNEQFF,TGTGCCAGCAGTTACTCCGGACAGGCATACAATGAGCAGTTCTTC
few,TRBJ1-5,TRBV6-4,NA,CASKRQDRTFNQPQHF,TGTGCCAGCAAAAGGCAGGACCGGACATTCAATCAGCCCCAGCATTTT
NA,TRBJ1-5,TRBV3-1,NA,CASSHSNPTKEDDQPQHF,TGTGCCAGCAGCCACTCAAATCCGACAAAGGAGGACGATCAGCCCCAGCATTTT
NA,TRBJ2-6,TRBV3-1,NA,CASSQHTHSGANVLTF,TGTGCCAGCAGCCAACATACCCACTCTGGGGCCAACGTCCTGACTTTC
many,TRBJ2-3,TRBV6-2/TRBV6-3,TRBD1,CASSLAGQGLDTQYF,TGTGCCAGCAGCCTCGCGGGACAGGGCCTGGATACGCAGTATTTT
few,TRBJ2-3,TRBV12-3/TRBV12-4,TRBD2,CASSFGGLAGATQYF,TGTGCCAGCAGTTTCGGGGGACTAGCGGGGGCTACGCAGTATTTT
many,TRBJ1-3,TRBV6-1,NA,CASRKTGSGNTIYF,TGTGCCAGCAGGAAAACAGGGTCTGGAAACACCATATATTTT
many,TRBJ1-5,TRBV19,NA,CASSIRSGINQPQHF,TGTGCCAGTAGTATTAGGTCAGGCATCAATCAGCCCCAGCATTTT